The 30 T cell receptor beta chains presented below share a single source sample, sequenced in a study of cytomegalovirus exposure and HLA in healthy donors. PCR primers comprised 60 Vbeta and 13 Jbeta primers. Sequenced by immunoSEQ multiplex PCR; TCRdb stores in-frame clones only, minus some. This sample lists 150,000 to 200,000 clones; its ten largest clones have roughly 1.3%. Sequencing was done on a sample of PBMCs. These receptors all stem from a woman aged 55-70 years in good health and CMV-seronegative.

J is TRBJ2-3 and V is TRBV5-1, with 8 bases that match TRBD2. The CDR3 loop spans 16 amino acids. Losses at the gene ends were 4 bases for V and 2 bases for J; bases not matched to a gene: 9. The germline V gene encodes CDR1 SGHRS and CDR2 YFSETQ. In nucleotides, the CDR3 is TGCGCCAGCAGCACGGGGACGGGGGGGTTCACAGATACGCAGTATTTT. It is translated as CASSTGTGGFTDTQYF.

The chain uses TRBV4-3 and TRBJ1-3; D ambiguous. The V end was cut by 4 bases, the J end by 0 bases, with 13 bases between. The germline CDR1 and CDR2 sequences are LGHNA and YSLEER. The CDR3 runs 16 residues. CDR3: CASSPGGRSSGNTIYF. The CDR3 DNA reads as TGCGCCAGCAGCCCCGGAGGGCGGAGCTCTGGAAACACCATATATTTT.

The rearrangement uses TRBV28 and TRBJ2-7; D perhaps matches TRBD2 (6 bases). Trimming removed 5 bases at V and 4 bases at J, with 12 bases between. The CDR3 length is 13 residues. The germline V gene encodes CDR1 MDHEN and CDR2 SYDVKM. The chain's CDR3 is CASSLGLGYEQYF. CDR3 DNA: TGTGCCAGCAGTCTGGGACTGGGATACGAGCAGTACTTC.

V and J are TRBV12-5 and TRBJ2-7; D unclear. The CDR3 covers 16 residues. V lost 0 bases and J lost 3, with 15 bases in between. CDR1 and CDR2 from the germline V gene are LGHNT and FRNRAP. This CDR3 reads CASGLVTPTGNYEQYF. The CDR3 coding sequence is TGTGCTAGTGGTTTGGTGACCCCGACTGGAAACTACGAGCAGTACTTC.

The chain uses TRBV4-1 and TRBJ1-4, with D perhaps TRBD1 (6 bases). Germline lookup yields CDR1 MGHRA and CDR2 YSYEKL. This CDR3 spans 17 amino acids. Trimming pared 0 bases from V and 4 bases from J, leaving 15 bases between. The CDR3 loop is CASSQDQGRARNEKLFF. Here the CDR3 DNA reads TGCGCCAGCAGCCAAGATCAGGGGAGGGCCCGTAATGAAAAACTGTTTTTT.

V is TRBV18 and J is TRBJ1-4, with a tentative D call TRBD1 (5 bases). There are 14 residues in the CDR3. V lost 6 bases and J lost 8, with 16 bases in between. Germline CDR1 and CDR2: KGHSH and LQKENI. The CDR3 spells CASSPRQGNEKLFF. In DNA, the CDR3 is TGTGCCAGCTCTCCGCGGCAGGGCAACGAAAAACTGTTTTTT.

This rearrangement joins TRBV7-2 to TRBJ2-5; TRBD2 matches 7 bases. The CDR3 sequence is 15 residues long. The germline V gene encodes CDR1 SGHTA and CDR2 FQGNSA. V shed 4 bases and J 3 bases; nucleotides not matched to a gene: 8. CDR3 DNA sequence: TGTGCCAGCAGCTGGGCTGGGACTATAAAAGAGACCCAGTACTTC. It encodes CASSWAGTIKETQYF.

The chain couples TRBV2 to TRBJ2-7; D call uncertain. CDR3 length equals 13 residues. The V end was cut by 2 bases, the J end by 2 bases, with 7 bases between. The germline V gene has CDR1 SNHLY and CDR2 FYNNEI. The DNA of the CDR3 is TGTGCCAGCAGTGAAAAACTGGCCTACGAGCAGTACTTC. It translates to CASSEKLAYEQYF.

The J gene is TRBJ1-2, the V gene TRBV5-6; no reliable D call. CDR1 is SGHDT, CDR2 YYEEEE, per germline. The CDR3 is made up of 16 amino acids. V shed 2 bases and J shed 1 base, with 15 bases lying between them. CDR3: CASSFTAEYYNYGYTF. In DNA, the CDR3 is TGTGCCAGCAGCTTCACGGCAGAATACTATAACTATGGCTACACCTTC.

The chain has TRBV2 and TRBJ2-3; possibly TRBD1 for D (6 bases). The germline V gene encodes CDR1 SNHLY and CDR2 FYNNEI. Trimming removed 6 bases from V and 6 bases from J, with 13 bases in between. CDR3 length: 13 residues. The CDR3 DNA reads as TGTGCCAGCAGGATAAATAGGGGGGATACGCAGTATTTT. Protein sequence: CASRINRGDTQYF.

This chain uses TRBV2 with TRBJ1-4; D is possibly TRBD1 (5 bases). CDR1 and CDR2 (germline): SNHLY, FYNNEI. V lost 6 bases and J lost 4, with 9 bases in between. This CDR3 region has 13 residues. CDR3 nucleotide sequence: TGTGCCAGCAGGACAGATGGTAATGAAAAACTGTTTTTT. Residues: CASRTDGNEKLFF.

The V and J genes are TRBV25-1 and TRBJ2-5; the match to TRBD2 covers 7 bases. The last part of the DNA fits TRBJ2-7 better; the J call may be wrong. Germline loops: CDR1 MGHDK, CDR2 SYGVNS. The CDR3 consists of 16 residues. The CDR3 nucleotides read TGTGCCAGCAGTGGTTTGATTGGGCTAGCGGACTACGAGCAGTACTTC. It encodes CASSGLIGLADYEQYF.

The chain joins TRBV5-1 to TRBJ1-1; unclear D gene. V was trimmed by 4 bases and J by 10 bases, leaving 14 bases between them. The germline V gene encodes CDR1 SGHRS and CDR2 YFSETQ. This CDR3 contains 12 residues. In DNA, the CDR3 is TGCGCCAGCAGCCCGGGTCGGCCCGGAGCTTTCTTT. It codes for CASSPGRPGAFF.

This sequence joins TRBV7-8 and TRBJ2-7; TRBD2 matches 11 bases. Germline V gives CDR1 SGHVS, CDR2 FQNEAQ. Trimming removed 2 bases from V and 4 bases from J; junction bases left unmatched: 7. The CDR3 sequence is 16 residues long. In DNA, the CDR3 is TGTGCCAGCAGCTTACCTCCTAGCGGGAGGTGGTACGAGCAGTACTTC. Translation gives CASSLPPSGRWYEQYF.

The V call is TRBV6-5, the J call TRBJ2-5, with 7 bases fitting TRBD2. The CDR3 has 15 residues. V dropped 0 bases and J dropped 5; count of bases not matched to a gene: 6. The germline V gene encodes CDR1 MNHEY and CDR2 SVGAGI. CDR3 protein: CASSYSSGGWETQYF. In DNA, the CDR3 is TGTGCCAGCAGTTACTCTTCCGGGGGGTGGGAGACCCAGTACTTC.

The chain couples TRBV7-2 to TRBJ2-7; 9 bases map to TRBD1. CDR1 and CDR2 from the germline V gene are SGHTA and FQGNSA. This CDR3 has 15 residues. The junction had 8 bases not matched to a gene; V was cut back by 1 base and J by 7 bases. The CDR3 DNA follows: TGTGCCAGCAGCTTAGGACTACAGGGGGCGGGGGAGCAGTACTTC. It yields the protein CASSLGLQGAGEQYF.

Remarks on this clone: The identical CDR3 is also encoded by other nucleotide sequences in the sample. The chain couples TRBV7-9 to TRBJ1-2, with TRBD1 as a possible D gene (5 bases). CDR1 and CDR2 from the germline V gene are SEHNR and FQNEAQ (reference sequence). CDR3 length: 14 residues. The V end was cut by 5 bases, the J end by 11 bases, with 21 bases between. This chain's CDR3 is CASSPVNQGGGYTF. The CDR3 DNA is TGTGCCAGCAGCCCAGTCAACCAGGGTGGCGGATACACCTTC.

This chain connects TRBV27 to TRBJ1-1; the D gene is possibly TRBD1 (5 bases). Per the germline V gene, CDR1 is MNHEY and CDR2 is SMNVEV (reference sequence). The V end lost 5 bases, the J end lost 0 bases, and 13 bases lay between the germline ends. The CDR3 consists of 15 residues. The DNA of the CDR3 is TGTGCCAGCAGTCGCGGGGGGAGCCTGAACACTGAAGCTTTCTTT. It encodes CASSRGGSLNTEAFF.

The rearrangement links TRBV5-4 to TRBJ2-5, with D uncertain. The CDR3 totals 14 residues. Germline CDR1 is SGHNT and CDR2 is YYREEE (reference sequence). The ends were cut back, 3 bases at V and 3 bases at J, with 12 bases in the middle. CDR3 protein: CASSSADRKETQYF. In nucleotides, the CDR3 is TGTGCCAGCAGCTCGGCGGATAGAAAAGAGACCCAGTACTTC.

The rearrangement joins TRBV30 to TRBJ1-5; 7 bases align to TRBD1. The CDR3 covers 13 residues. The germline V gene encodes CDR1 GTSNPN and CDR2 SVGIG (reference sequence). Losses at the gene ends were 3 bases for V and 7 bases for J; bases not matched to a gene: 6. The CDR3 nucleotides are TGTGCCTGGAGCCTCGACAGGGAACAGCCCCAGCATTTT. Translation gives CAWSLDREQPQHF.

The chain recombines TRBV5-1 with TRBJ2-3, with 7 bases matching TRBD1. Germline trimming cut 4 bases from V and 3 bases from J; bases unmatched to any gene: 17. This CDR3 has 18 amino acids. Germline-derived CDR1 and CDR2 are SGHRS and YFSETQ. The CDR3 DNA reads TGCGCCAGCAGCGGAGCGCAGTACAGGGGTTCGACGACAGATACGCAGTATTTT. Residues: CASSGAQYRGSTTDTQYF. Full variable domain (missing parts from reference TRBV5-1 and TRBJ2-3): KAGVTQTPRYLIKTRGQQVTLSCSPISGHRSVSWYQQTPGQGLQFLFEYFSETQRNKGNFPGRFSGRQFSNSRSEMNVSTLELGDSALYLCASSGAQYRGSTTDTQYFGPGTRLTVL.

The chain employs TRBV13 and TRBJ2-1, with 12 bases identical to TRBD2. Germline V gene data show CDR1 as PRHDT and CDR2 as FYEKMQ (reference sequence). The CDR3 runs to 16 residues. Trimming removed 6 bases from V and 1 base from J; junction bases left unmatched: 4. The CDR3: CASRELAGGSYNEQFF. Written as DNA, the CDR3 is TGTGCCAGCAGGGAGCTAGCGGGAGGGTCCTACAATGAGCAGTTCTTC.

The chain joins TRBV7-3 to TRBJ2-7; 11 bases are shared with TRBD2. This CDR3 contains 14 residues. J lost 4 bases, V lost 5 bases, and 4 bases had no gene match. Germline values: CDR1 SGHTA, CDR2 FQGTGA. The CDR3 region has the DNA TGTGCCAGCAGCCCTACTAGCGGGAGTTACGAGCAGTACTTC. Protein sequence: CASSPTSGSYEQYF.

The chain joins TRBV15 to TRBJ2-7; 7 positions match TRBD2. Germline V gene data show CDR1 as LNHNV and CDR2 as YYDKDF (reference sequence). CDR3 length: 14 residues. With V trimmed by 1 base and J by 2 bases, 2 bases remained unmatched. Here the CDR3 reads CATSRGGSPYEQYF. CDR3 bases: TGTGCCACCAGCAGAGGCGGGAGCCCCTACGAGCAGTACTTC.

The V gene is TRBV4-1, the J gene TRBJ2-2; weak D call: TRBD1 (6 bases). V gave up 0 bases and J gave up 1 base, with 12 bases separating them. The CDR3 covers 17 residues. Germline CDR1 MGHRA, CDR2 YSYEKL. The CDR3 DNA reads TGCGCCAGCAGCCAAGAGCCCGGGACAAGGAACACCGGGGAGCTGTTTTTT. Translating gives CASSQEPGTRNTGELFF.

CDR3 sequence: CASSLDRNQPQHF. The CDR3 DNA reads TGTGCCAGCAGCTTAGACAGAAATCAGCCCCAGCATTTT. V gene TRBV7-9 combines with J gene TRBJ1-5; D uncertain. The length of the CDR3 is 13 residues. Germline loops: CDR1 SEHNR, CDR2 FQNEAQ (reference sequence). Trimming cost V 1 base and J 4 bases, with 5 bases left between them.

The chain employs TRBV7-2 and TRBJ1-2; the match to TRBD1 covers 10 bases. This CDR3 comprises 14 residues. V lost 4 bases to trimming and J lost 14 bases; unmatched junction nucleotides: 13. Germline-derived CDR1 and CDR2 are SGHTA and FQGNSA. The CDR3 sequence: CASSSANPDRGQTF. The DNA of the CDR3 is TGTGCCAGCAGCTCCGCAAATCCTGACAGGGGGCAAACCTTC.

CDR3 in amino acids: CASSLSRGLNSPLHF. For the CDR3, the DNA is TGTGCCAGCAGCTTGTCCAGGGGGTTAAATTCACCCCTCCACTTT. The chain links TRBV5-4 to TRBJ1-6, with 7 bases matching TRBD1. Per the germline V gene, CDR1 is SGHNT and CDR2 is YYREEE (reference sequence). The CDR3 runs 15 residues. With 1 base clipped from V and 7 bases from J, the junction kept 5 bases outside the gene matches.

The rearrangement uses TRBV27 and TRBJ2-1; D possibly corresponds to TRBD2 (7 bases). Germline loops: CDR1 MNHEY, CDR2 SMNVEV (reference sequence). The CDR3 is 13 amino acids. The ends were cut back, 8 bases at V and 7 bases at J, with 15 bases in the middle. The CDR3 here is CASLGGGGNEQFF. The CDR3 DNA reads TGTGCCAGCTTAGGGGGGGGAGGGAATGAGCAGTTCTTC.

V gene TRBV12-5 combines with J gene TRBJ2-4, with TRBD1 identical over 8 bases. The CDR3 covers 16 residues. The germline CDR1 and CDR2 sequences are LGHNT and FRNRAP. The V gene end was trimmed by 5 bases and the J gene end by 2 bases; junction bases not matched to a gene: 8. CDR3 sequence (DNA): TGTGCTAGTGGTAAGGCAGGGGGCCCTTCCAAAAACATTCAGTACTTC. Translated: CASGKAGGPSKNIQYF.